This paragraph covers one TCR beta chain sequence. Its target is not known. CDR3 length: 14 residues. Germline V gene sequence: CDR1 KGHSH, CDR2 LQKENI. V lost 2 bases to trimming and J lost 5 bases; unmatched junction nucleotides: 4. This sample is drawn from a study of T cells after yellow fever vaccination. Broader study findings: Boosting was followed by the reappearance of most primary-vaccination clones (around 95% CD4, about 90% CD8).

UMIs were added to TCR cDNA along with a universal primer site when it was made by 5'RACE template switching. TCRdb re-called the 5' RACE reads with MiXCR, one entry per CDR3 protein. Here the sample spans a few hundred thousand distinct CDR3 sequences, 7% to 9% being singletons. The rearrangement uses TRBV18 and TRBJ1-2, with 8 bases aligning to TRBD1. This specimen was PBMCs, taken 35 to 50 days after the first yellow fever vaccination. This clonotype originated in a man younger than 30 who received the YFV17D yellow fever vaccine. CDR3 sequence (DNA): TGTGCCAGCTCACCAGGACAGGGCGAGTATGGCTACACCTTC. Translated: CASSPGQGEYGYTF.